The 8 T cell receptor beta chains given below trace back to one sample, sequenced in a study of T-cell memory formation after mild COVID-19. TCRdb passed the 5' RACE reads through MiXCR, listing each CDR3 protein once. The sample consists of more than 55,000 distinct CDR3 sequences, around a tenth of them appearing once. The sequenced sample was PBMCs or a T cell subset sorted from them (not recorded which). Receptors were obtained from a man aged 18 to 29 who had mild COVID-19 (a few samples of this study predate the infection). Cell type and time point are not known.

J is TRBJ1-1 and V is TRBV27; 7 nucleotides align to TRBD1. The V segment lost 10 bases and the J segment 0 bases; nucleotides outside the gene matches: 14. The CDR3 is made up of 16 amino acids. Germline V CDR1 and CDR2: MNHEY, SMNVEV (reference sequence). The CDR3 reads CATSARKGAMNTEAFF. The DNA of the CDR3 is TGTGCCACCTCTGCCCGGAAGGGGGCCATGAACACTGAAGCTTTCTTT.

This clonotype was seen a few times. The chain is built from TRBV19 and TRBJ2-7; tentatively, D is TRBD2 (5 bases). With 3 bases removed from V and 5 bases from J, the gap between germline ends came to 11 bases. The CDR3 consists of 13 residues. CDR1 is LNHDA, CDR2 SQIVND, per germline (reference sequence). The CDR3 protein is CASSIERMDEQYF. In nucleotides, the CDR3 is TGTGCCAGTAGTATTGAGCGGATGGACGAGCAGTACTTC.

This clonotype came up a few times. This rearrangement joins TRBV5-1 to TRBJ2-2; weak D call: TRBD1 (5 bases). The V and J ends lost 1 base and 7 bases respectively, with 11 bases between them. The germline CDR1 and CDR2 sequences are SGHRS and YFSETQ. The CDR3 consists of 14 residues. Written as DNA, the CDR3 is TGCGCCAGCAGCTTGAGGGAACAGGACGGGGAGCTGTTTTTT. Translation: CASSLREQDGELFF.

This clonotype was counted between two and nine times. This chain connects TRBV7-9 to TRBJ2-7, with no clear D. The length of the CDR3 is 13 residues. CDR1 and CDR2 (germline): SEHNR, FQNEAQ (reference sequence). V lost 4 bases, J lost 2 bases, and 9 bases lay in between. CDR3 in DNA: TGTGCCAGCAGCTCGACTTCGACCTACGAGCAGTACTTC. This translates into CASSSTSTYEQYF.

This clonotype appeared a few times. The chain joins TRBV4-3 to TRBJ1-3; D call uncertain. This CDR3 is 16 amino acids long. V dropped 0 bases and J dropped 4 bases, with 13 bases sitting between them. Germline-derived CDR1 and CDR2 are LGHNA and YSLEER. The CDR3 protein is CASSQDLTASGNTIYF. CDR3 nucleotide sequence: TGCGCCAGCAGCCAAGATTTGACGGCCTCGGGAAACACCATATATTTT.

In this sample, this clonotype turned up a few times. The gene calls are TRBV4-1 and TRBJ2-5; tentatively, D is TRBD1 (6 bases). Germline V gene data show CDR1 as MGHRA and CDR2 as YSYEKL. The ends were cut back, 0 bases at V and 0 bases at J, with 14 bases in the middle. The CDR3 covers 17 residues. The DNA of the CDR3 is TGCGCCAGCAGCCAAGATCCGGGACAACAGTACCAAGAGACCCAGTACTTC. This sequence encodes CASSQDPGQQYQETQYF.

On this clonotype: One end of the junction fails to match germline, which may point to a read error. This rearrangement joins TRBV7-2 to TRBJ2-3; 9 bases line up with TRBD2. In germline, CDR1 is SGHTA, CDR2 FQGNSA. The CDR3 consists of 13 residues. The CDR3 bases are TGTGCCAGCAGCCTAGCGGGGTCAGATACGCAGTATTTT. Residues: CASSLAGSDTQYF. Using reference TRBV7-2 and TRBJ2-3 for the parts outside the CDR3, the full variable domain is GAGVSQSPSNKVTEKGKDVELRCDPISGHTALYWYRQSLGQGLEFLIYFQGNSAPDKSGLPSDRFSAERTGGSVSTLTIQRTQQEDSAVYLCASSLAGSDTQYFGPGTRLTVL.

This clonotype appeared a few times. This chain connects TRBV7-2 to TRBJ1-2, with 9 bases fitting TRBD1. Unmatched junction bases numbered 7, after V lost 3 bases and J lost 8 bases. The CDR3 is 14 residues long. Germline CDR1 is SGHTA and CDR2 is FQGNSA. The CDR3 sequence is CASSLGQGVEGYTF. The CDR3 DNA is TGTGCCAGCAGCTTGGGACAGGGAGTCGAGGGCTACACCTTC. The whole variable domain, remainder taken from reference TRBV7-2 and TRBJ1-2, is GAGVSQSPSNKVTEKGKDVELRCDPISGHTALYWYRQSLGQGLEFLIYFQGNSAPDKSGLPSDRFSAERTGGSVSTLTIQRTQQEDSAVYLCASSLGQGVEGYTFGSGTRLTVV.